This TCR beta chain was captured by sequencing in a study of blood T cell repertoires in COVID-19. Study-wide context: COVID-19 samples from acute and convalescent phases originated in the United States, Italy and Spain. PBMCs, B-cell-depleted T cells, or T cells were the source of the cDNA or gDNA that made up the material.

Self-reported history from a screening survey and questionnaire set each donor's cohort. Original data processing: It was from reference gene primer amplification that nucleated cell counts were estimated. Clones were sequenced by immunoSEQ multiplex PCR, and TCRdb holds only the in-frame ones, with some missing. For V, J and clone size, that table is used; D and trimming come from the DNA. The sample includes 150,000 to 200,000 clones, 82% of them seen just once. The sequenced sample consisted of PBMCs or T cells enriched from blood (not recorded which). The receptor was derived from a woman between 55 and 75 years old with acute COVID-19.

CDR3 protein: CASSFTGGTGELFF. The CDR3 region has the DNA TGTGCCAGCAGCTTCACGGGGGGCACCGGGGAGCTGTTTTTT. The chain has TRBV7-9 and TRBJ2-2; 7 nucleotides line up with TRBD2. V was clipped by 3 bases and J by 4 bases; unmatched bases: 2. Germline lookup yields CDR1 SEHNR and CDR2 FQNEAQ (reference sequence). CDR3 size: 14 residues.